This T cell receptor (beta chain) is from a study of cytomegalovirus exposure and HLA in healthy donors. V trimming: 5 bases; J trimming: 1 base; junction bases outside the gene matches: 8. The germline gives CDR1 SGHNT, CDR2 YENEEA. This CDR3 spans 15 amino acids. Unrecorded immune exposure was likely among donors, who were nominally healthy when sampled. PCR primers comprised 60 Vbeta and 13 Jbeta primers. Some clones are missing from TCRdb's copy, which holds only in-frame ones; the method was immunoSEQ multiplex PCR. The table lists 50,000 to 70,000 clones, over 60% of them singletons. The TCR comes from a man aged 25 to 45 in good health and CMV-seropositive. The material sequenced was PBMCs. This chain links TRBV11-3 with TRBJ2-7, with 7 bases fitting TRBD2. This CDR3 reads CASSARGDGSYEQYF. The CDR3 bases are TGTGCCAGCAGCGCCCGGGGGGACGGTTCCTACGAGCAGTACTTC. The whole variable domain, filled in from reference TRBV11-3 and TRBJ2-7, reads EAGVVQSPRYKIIEKKQPVAFWCNPISGHNTLYWYLQNLGQGPELLIRYENEEAVDDSQLPKDRFSAERLKGVDSTLKIQPAELGDSAVYLCASSARGDGSYEQYFGPGTRLTVT.